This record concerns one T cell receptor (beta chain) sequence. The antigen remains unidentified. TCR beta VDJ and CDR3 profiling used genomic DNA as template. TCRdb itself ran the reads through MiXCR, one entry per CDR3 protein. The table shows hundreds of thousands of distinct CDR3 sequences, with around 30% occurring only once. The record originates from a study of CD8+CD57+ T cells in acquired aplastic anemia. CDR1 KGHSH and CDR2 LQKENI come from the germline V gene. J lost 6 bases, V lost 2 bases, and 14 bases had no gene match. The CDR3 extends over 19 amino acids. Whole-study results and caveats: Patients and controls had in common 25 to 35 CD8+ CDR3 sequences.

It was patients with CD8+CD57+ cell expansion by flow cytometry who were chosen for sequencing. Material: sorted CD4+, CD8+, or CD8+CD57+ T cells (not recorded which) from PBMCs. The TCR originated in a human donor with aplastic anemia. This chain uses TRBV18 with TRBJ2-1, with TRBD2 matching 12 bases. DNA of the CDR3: TGTGCCAGCTCACCATTGCCGACTAGCGGGGGCCCGTGGGGCAATGAGCAGTTCTTC. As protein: CASSPLPTSGGPWGNEQFF.